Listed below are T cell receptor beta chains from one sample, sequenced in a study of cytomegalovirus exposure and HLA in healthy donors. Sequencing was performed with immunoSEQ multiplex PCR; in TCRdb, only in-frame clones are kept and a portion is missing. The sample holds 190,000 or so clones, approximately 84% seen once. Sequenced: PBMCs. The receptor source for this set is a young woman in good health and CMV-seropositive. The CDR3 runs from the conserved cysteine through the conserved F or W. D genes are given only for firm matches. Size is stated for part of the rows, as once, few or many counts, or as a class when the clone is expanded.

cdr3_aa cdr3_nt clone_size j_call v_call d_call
CASSQLWTSGDETQYF TGCGCCAGCAGCCAATTGTGGACTAGCGGGGATGAGACCCAGTACTTC . TRBJ2-5 TRBV4-1 TRBD2
CASGPGQPNYGYTF TGTGCCAGCGGACCGGGACAGCCTAACTATGGCTACACCTTC . TRBJ1-2 TRBV6-1 TRBD1
CASSPLAGGRETQYF TGTGCCAGCTCACCACTAGCGGGGGGCCGCGAGACCCAGTACTTC once TRBJ2-5 TRBV18 TRBD2
CASSLRASGDYEQYF TGTGCCAGCAGCTTACGAGCTAGCGGGGATTACGAGCAGTACTTC . TRBJ2-7 TRBV7-2 TRBD2
CASNSGANYEQYF TGCGCCAGCAATAGCGGGGCTAACTACGAGCAGTACTTC . TRBJ2-7 TRBV10-2 TRBD2
CASSPPNFQETQYF TGTGCCAGCTCACCACCGAACTTCCAAGAGACCCAGTACTTC . TRBJ2-5 TRBV18 .
CASRARDLAKNIQYF TGTGCCAGCAGGGCGCGGGATCTAGCCAAAAACATTCAGTACTTC few TRBJ2-4 TRBV6-6 .
CASSTSGEYNEQFF TGTGCCAGTAGTACTTCGGGGGAGTACAATGAGCAGTTCTTC . TRBJ2-1 TRBV19 .
CASSREGQALSYEQYF TGTGCCAGCAGCCGTGAGGGACAGGCCCTCTCCTACGAGCAGTACTTC . TRBJ2-7 TRBV11-2 TRBD1
CASSTGTGPNEQFF TGTGCCAGCAGCACCGGGACAGGACCCAATGAGCAGTTCTTC . TRBJ2-1 TRBV7-9 TRBD1
CSARSSLLHF TGCAGTGCTAGAAGTAGTCTCCTCCACTTT . TRBJ1-6 TRBV20-1 .
CASSFGQGTDTQYF TGCGCCAGCAGTTTCGGGCAGGGGACAGATACGCAGTATTTT . TRBJ2-3 TRBV5-1 .
CASSPKDRVGPYEQYF TGTGCCAGCAGCCCTAAGGACAGGGTCGGGCCCTACGAGCAGTACTTC . TRBJ2-7 TRBV7-9 TRBD1
CASSQDLRGELFF TGTGCCAGCAGCCAAGATCTGAGGGGGGAGCTGTTTTTT few TRBJ2-2 TRBV14 .
CASSQSLGAVGYTF TGTGCCAGCAGCCAAAGTTTAGGGGCCGTTGGCTACACCTTC . TRBJ1-2 TRBV5-4 .
CASRVQIAGNTIYF TGTGCCAGCAGGGTACAGATTGCGGGAAACACCATATATTTT . TRBJ1-3 TRBV6-5 .
CASSDRAETQYF TGTGCCAGTAGTGACAGGGCGGAGACCCAGTACTTC . TRBJ2-5 TRBV19 TRBD1
CASSSGWDTNTEAFF TGCGCCAGCAGCTCTGGGTGGGACACAAACACTGAAGCTTTCTTT . TRBJ1-1 TRBV5-1 .
CASSLGLGGTGELFF TGTGCCAGCAGCTTAGGCCTCGGGGGCACCGGGGAGCTGTTTTTT . TRBJ2-2 TRBV7-3 .
CASTMTGLAEAFF TGTGCCAGCACCATGACAGGGTTAGCTGAAGCTTTCTTT . TRBJ1-1 TRBV6-6 TRBD1
CATSNTGGYEQYF TGTGCCACCAGCAACACAGGAGGGTACGAGCAGTACTTC . TRBJ2-7 TRBV15 .
CASSPGRVSSYEQYF TGTGCCAGCAGCCCGGGGAGGGTGAGCTCCTACGAGCAGTACTTC once TRBJ2-7 TRBV9 TRBD2
CASSQDLVTDTQYF TGCGCCAGCAGCCAAGATTTAGTCACAGATACGCAGTATTTT . TRBJ2-3 TRBV4-3 .
CASSALSQAFF TGTGCCAGCAGTGCTTTGTCCCAAGCTTTCTTT . TRBJ1-1 TRBV6-1 .
CASSPLEGAPNSPLHF TGTGCCAGCTCACCCCTAGAGGGGGCTCCTAATTCACCCCTCCACTTT . TRBJ1-6 TRBV18 TRBD1
CASSLLGTGGREPQHF TGTGCCAGCAGCTTACTCGGGACAGGGGGCCGGGAGCCCCAGCATTTT . TRBJ1-5 TRBV7-2 TRBD1
CASSLEADTQYF TGTGCCAGCAGCTTAGAAGCGGATACGCAGTATTTT once TRBJ2-3 TRBV7-9 .
CASSFDIGTGEVYGYTF TGTGCCAGCAGTTTTGATATAGGGACAGGGGAGGTCTATGGCTACACCTTC . TRBJ1-2 TRBV27 TRBD1
CASSDGLAGGHTGELFF TGTGCCAGCAGTGACGGACTAGCGGGGGGCCACACCGGGGAGCTGTTTTTT . TRBJ2-2 TRBV2 TRBD2